These T cell receptor beta chains were read from a single sample in a study of T cell responses to AZD1222 COVID-19 vaccine. Only in-frame clones appear in the TCRdb table, and some are missing; sequencing was by immunoSEQ multiplex PCR. Of about 130,000 clones listed, just over 85% were seen once; the top ten hold approximately 8%. The material was peripheral blood, obtained on day 0 of AZD1222 vaccination. The receptor source for this set is an adult in good health. CDR3s include the opening cysteine and the closing phenylalanine or tryptophan. D genes are given only for firm matches. Size is omitted from some rows. Given values are once, few, many or a class for expanded clones.

J: TRBJ2-5; V: TRBV7-9; size: -; D: TRBD2; DNA: TGTGCCAGCAGCCCACGACTAGCGGGAGAGATAGAGACCCAGTACTTC; CDR3: CASSPRLAGEIETQYF
J: TRBJ2-3; V: TRBV28; size: -; D: TRBD2; DNA: TGTGCCAGCAGTACTAGCGGGGGTTCCACAGATACGCAGTATTTT; CDR3: CASSTSGGSTDTQYF
J: TRBJ1-1; V: TRBV6-5; size: -; D: TRBD1; DNA: TGTGCCAGCAGAAGAGGGGGCGTCGGCACTGAAGCTTTCTTT; CDR3: CASRRGGVGTEAFF
J: TRBJ1-6; V: TRBV25-1; size: -; D: TRBD1; DNA: TGTGCCAGCAGTGAAACGACAGGGAGAGGTAATTCACCCCTCCACTTT; CDR3: CASSETTGRGNSPLHF
J: TRBJ2-7; V: TRBV23-1; size: -; D: TRBD2; DNA: TGCGCCAGCAGTCAATCGTGGCTAGCGGGGGGGTATACTTACGAGCAGTACTTC; CDR3: CASSQSWLAGGYTYEQYF
J: TRBJ1-6; V: TRBV7-6; size: -; D: -; DNA: TGTGCCAGCAGCTTAATCAAGGGTTGGGGTTCACCCCTCCACTTT; CDR3: CASSLIKGWGSPLHF
J: TRBJ2-4; V: TRBV7-2; size: -; D: -; DNA: TGTGCCAGCAGCCTTCGAAGCGCCAAAAACATTCAGTACTTC; CDR3: CASSLRSAKNIQYF
J: TRBJ1-1; V: TRBV5-1; size: -; D: -; DNA: TGCGCCAGCAGCTTGGCTGCCCCGGTGGGGGAAGCTTTCTTT; CDR3: CASSLAAPVGEAFF
J: TRBJ2-1; V: TRBV5-1; size: -; D: TRBD1; DNA: TGCGCCAGCAGAGAGCCGGGACAGGGGGCGAGTGAGCAGTTCTTC; CDR3: CASREPGQGASEQFF
J: TRBJ2-7; V: TRBV4-1; size: few; D: -; DNA: TGCGCCAGCAGCCCCCGACCCCAGGGGCGATTTGGTGAGCAGTACTTC; CDR3: CASSPRPQGRFGEQYF
J: TRBJ1-1; V: TRBV6-5; size: -; D: -; DNA: TGTGCCAGCAGCCGGAATTATGAAGCTTTCTTT; CDR3: CASSRNYEAFF
J: TRBJ2-7; V: TRBV7-2; size: -; D: -; DNA: TGTGCCAGCAGCTTGAGACGATCCAGAGCCTACGAGCAGTACTTC; CDR3: CASSLRRSRAYEQYF
J: TRBJ2-7; V: TRBV10-3; size: -; D: -; DNA: TGTGCCATCAGTGAGTACGAATACGAGCAGTACTTC; CDR3: CAISEYEYEQYF
J: TRBJ2-3; V: TRBV12-5; size: -; D: -; DNA: TGTGCTAGTGGTTTGCTGGTGGGCACAGATACGCAGTATTTT; CDR3: CASGLLVGTDTQYF
J: TRBJ1-6; V: TRBV7-2; size: -; D: -; DNA: TGTGCCAGCAGCTTAGCGCAAGAGTCACCCCTCCACTTT; CDR3: CASSLAQESPLHF
J: TRBJ1-6; V: TRBV2; size: -; D: -; DNA: TGTGCCAGCAGGGTACAGGGCTACAATTCACCCCTCCACTTT; CDR3: CASRVQGYNSPLHF
J: TRBJ1-1; V: TRBV9; size: -; D: -; DNA: TGTGCCAGCAGCGTAGTGGCAGGGACTGGGGGTGAAGCTTTCTTT; CDR3: CASSVVAGTGGEAFF
J: TRBJ1-2; V: TRBV29-1; size: once; D: TRBD1; DNA: TGCAGCGCCCCGCGACAGGGGCCTATGGGCTACACCTTC; CDR3: CSAPRQGPMGYTF
J: TRBJ1-4; V: TRBV4-1; size: -; D: -; DNA: TGCGCCAGCAGCCAAGGAACGACAGCTACTAATGAAAAACTGTTTTTT; CDR3: CASSQGTTATNEKLFF
J: TRBJ1-1; V: TRBV7-2; size: -; D: -; DNA: TGTGCCAGCAGCTTAGTTTTAGGGGGTGACACTGAAGCTTTCTTT; CDR3: CASSLVLGGDTEAFF
J: TRBJ2-5; V: TRBV6-5; size: -; D: TRBD2; DNA: TGTGCCAGCAGTTACGCCTCGACTAGCTTAGAGACCCAGTACTTC; CDR3: CASSYASTSLETQYF
J: TRBJ1-5; V: TRBV11-2; size: -; D: -; DNA: TGTGCCAGCAGCTTAGGGGCTCAGGGGTTTAGTCAGCCCCAGCATTTT; CDR3: CASSLGAQGFSQPQHF
J: TRBJ2-3; V: TRBV30; size: -; D: -; DNA: TGTGCCTGGAGCCCCCCAGCACCTAGCACAGATACGCAGTATTTT; CDR3: CAWSPPAPSTDTQYF
J: TRBJ1-4; V: TRBV28; size: -; D: TRBD1; DNA: TGTGCCAGCAGCCTGACAGGGATTGAAAAACTGTTTTTT; CDR3: CASSLTGIEKLFF
J: TRBJ1-1; V: TRBV9; size: -; D: TRBD1; DNA: TGTGCCAGCAGCGTAGGGACAGGGACGAACACTGAAGCTTTCTTT; CDR3: CASSVGTGTNTEAFF
J: TRBJ2-4; V: TRBV15; size: -; D: -; DNA: TGTGCCACCAGCAGAGGAGAAGGGGGCAAAAACATTCAGTACTTC; CDR3: CATSRGEGGKNIQYF
J: TRBJ1-1; V: TRBV11-2; size: -; D: TRBD1; DNA: TGTGCCAGCAGCCCGACAGGGGGCTTAACTGAAGCTTTCTTT; CDR3: CASSPTGGLTEAFF
J: TRBJ1-5; V: TRBV7-2; size: -; D: TRBD1; DNA: TGTGCCAGCAGCTCCCCCCTTCGGGGACAGGGGGGATGGAGCCAGCCCCAGCATTTT; CDR3: CASSSPLRGQGGWSQPQHF
J: TRBJ2-2; V: TRBV10-3; size: -; D: TRBD2; DNA: TGTGCCATCCCAAGACTAGCGGGTTCTTTAGACGGCGGGGAGCTGTTTTTT; CDR3: CAIPRLAGSLDGGELFF
J: TRBJ1-2; V: TRBV3-1/TRBV3-2; size: -; D: -; DNA: TGTGCCAGCAGAATTTGGGGAGGGGAGGGAGGTGGCTACACCTTC; CDR3: CASRIWGGEGGGYTF
J: TRBJ1-3; V: TRBV11-3; size: -; D: -; DNA: TGTGCCAGCAGCCTCGACAGAACCTCTGGAAACACCATATATTTT; CDR3: CASSLDRTSGNTIYF
J: TRBJ2-1; V: TRBV24-1; size: once; D: TRBD1; DNA: TGTGCCACCAGTGATCCGGGACAGGGGGCCAATGAGCAGTTCTTC; CDR3: CATSDPGQGANEQFF
J: TRBJ1-1; V: TRBV5-1; size: -; D: -; DNA: TGCGCCAGCAGCTTAAGGGCCCAGAACACTGAAGCTTTCTTT; CDR3: CASSLRAQNTEAFF
J: TRBJ2-7; V: TRBV10-1; size: -; D: TRBD1; DNA: TGCGCCAGCAGTGGGGGGCAGGGGGCCGTCGAGCAGTACTTC; CDR3: CASSGGQGAVEQYF
J: TRBJ1-6; V: TRBV5-1; size: -; D: -; DNA: TGCGCCAGCAGCTTAGCCGGCACGGGGGGTTCACCCCTCCACTTT; CDR3: CASSLAGTGGSPLHF
J: TRBJ1-6; V: TRBV4-3; size: -; D: -; DNA: TGCGCCAGCAGCCAAGATCCTGGACAGAGCTCCTATAATTCACCCCTCCACTTT; CDR3: CASSQDPGQSSYNSPLHF
J: TRBJ1-3; V: TRBV5-6; size: -; D: -; DNA: TGTGCCAGCAGCTTGGTGTTCAGGCCTACCACGATCTCTGGAAACACCATATATTTT; CDR3: CASSLVFRPTTISGNTIYF
J: TRBJ2-6; V: TRBV6-1; size: -; D: -; DNA: TGTGCCAGCAGTGGTTGGGAGGCTAGTCGGGGCTCTGGGGCCAACGTCCTGACTTTC; CDR3: CASSGWEASRGSGANVLTF
J: TRBJ2-7; V: TRBV19; size: once; D: TRBD2; DNA: TGTGCCAGTAGTATAGGGAAACTAGCGGGATTCTACGAGCAGTACTTC; CDR3: CASSIGKLAGFYEQYF
J: TRBJ1-3; V: TRBV24-1; size: -; D: -; DNA: TGTGCCACCAGTGATTCGGGTCAAGGGTCTGGAAACACCATATATTTT; CDR3: CATSDSGQGSGNTIYF
J: TRBJ1-1; V: TRBV10-3; size: -; D: TRBD1; DNA: TGTGCCATCAAGGGGACAGGGACAGGGACAACTGAAGCTTTCTTT; CDR3: CAIKGTGTGTTEAFF
J: TRBJ1-3; V: TRBV7-8; size: -; D: -; DNA: TGTGCCAGCAGCGCCCCTGGAGGAAACACCATATATTTT; CDR3: CASSAPGGNTIYF
J: TRBJ1-3; V: TRBV29-1; size: once; D: -; DNA: TGCAGCGTTGGAGGGTCCTCTGGAAACACCATATATTTT; CDR3: CSVGGSSGNTIYF
J: TRBJ2-3; V: TRBV11-1; size: -; D: TRBD1; DNA: TGTGCCAGCAGCCGCTCGACAGGGGGCACAGATACGCAGTATTTT; CDR3: CASSRSTGGTDTQYF
J: TRBJ2-3; V: TRBV5-8; size: -; D: -; DNA: TGTGCCAGCAGCCTGGGCGGCTTCGGAGGCACAGATACGCAGTATTTT; CDR3: CASSLGGFGGTDTQYF